This TCR beta chain was obtained from a study of cytomegalovirus exposure and HLA in healthy donors. Broader study findings: Across donors, most TCRs were seen rarely, yet some public ones were widespread.

TCRdb's table, derived via immunoSEQ multiplex PCR, lists solely in-frame clones and lacks some. Of roughly 120,000 clones detected, 85% to 90% appear once; the ten largest clones hold 1.4%. In regard to this clone: Its antigen is undetermined.

Sequencing was performed on PBMCs. The sequence derives from a woman aged 25 to 45 in good health and CMV-seropositive.

The CDR3 DNA reads as TGTGCCAGCAGCGGGAACAGGGCCTACGAGCAGTACTTC. Protein sequence: CASSGNRAYEQYF. The gene calls are TRBV2 and TRBJ2-7, with TRBD1 as a possible D gene (6 bases). Trimming shortened V by 6 bases and J by 2 bases, and 11 bases separated the two germline ends. CDR3 length: 13 residues. Germline V gene lookup returns CDR1 SNHLY and CDR2 FYNNEI.